This entry lists 10 T cell receptor beta chains sequenced from one sample in a study of blood T cells in healthy people across ages. The authors ran a second PCR of roughly 7 to 11 cycles using a sample-barcoded 5' primer and a J-beta primer mix. TCRdb recomputed calls from the 5' RACE reads with MiXCR, one row per CDR3 protein. The data hold hundreds of thousands of distinct CDR3 sequences, with around half observed a single time. Sequenced sample: blood. These receptors were obtained from a woman in her fifties or sixties in good health.

The rearrangement uses TRBV7-9 and TRBJ1-6; TRBD1 is a possible D gene (6 bases). The V gene's germline CDR1 is SEHNR and CDR2 FQNEAQ (reference sequence). There are 18 residues in the CDR3. Trimming cost V 1 base and J 7 bases, with 20 bases left between them. This CDR3 is CASSLGPEKGQSNSPLHF. CDR3 bases: TGTGCCAGCAGCTTAGGGCCTGAGAAGGGACAAAGCAATTCACCCCTCCACTTT.

In its sample, this clonotype was seen a few times. The chain carries TRBV6-2 or TRBV6-3 and TRBJ2-4; a weak D match, TRBD1 (6 bases). In germline, CDR1 is MNHEY, CDR2 SVGEGT. This CDR3 comprises 14 residues. The V end lost 7 bases, the J end lost 4 bases, and 14 bases lay between the germline ends. The CDR3 spells CASTLTGTKNIQYF. CDR3 bases: TGTGCCAGCACCCTGACCGGGACAAAAAACATTCAGTACTTC.

V is TRBV5-4 and J is TRBJ2-1; TRBD2 is a possible D gene (6 bases). The V end lost 1 base, the J end lost 7 bases, and 18 bases lay between the germline ends. The CDR3 covers 16 residues. The V gene's germline CDR1 is SGHNT and CDR2 YYREEE (reference sequence). The CDR3 sequence: CASSLPGEARGNEQFF. CDR3 sequence (DNA): TGTGCCAGCAGCTTGCCGGGAGAAGCGAGAGGGAATGAGCAGTTCTTC.

Many counts were recorded for this clonotype. The V gene is TRBV2, the J gene TRBJ2-7; no clear D gene. There are 11 residues in the CDR3. V lost 4 bases and J lost 2, with 3 bases in between. Germline assignment: CDR1 SNHLY and CDR2 FYNNEI. DNA for the CDR3: TGTGCCAGCAGTGTAACCTACGAGCAGTACTTC. Translation gives CASSVTYEQYF.

V and J are TRBV20-1 and TRBJ1-2; D ambiguous. CDR1 DFQATT and CDR2 SNEGSKA come from the germline V gene (reference sequence). The V gene lost 5 bases and the J gene lost 7 bases, with 17 bases spanning the gap. The CDR3 consists of 13 residues. This CDR3 is CSAWAGGLGGYTF. The CDR3, as DNA: TGCAGTGCTTGGGCAGGAGGCCTGGGTGGCTACACCTTC.

CDR3 sequence: CSARRTGPLNEQYF. The CDR3 region has the DNA TGCAGTGCTAGAAGGACAGGGCCCCTTAACGAGCAGTACTTC. This chain uses TRBV20-1 with TRBJ2-5, with 8 bases matching TRBD1. The assigned J gene may be wrong: the sequence end matches TRBJ2-7 better. Per germline, CDR1 DFQATT and CDR2 SNEGSKA (reference sequence). The CDR3 contains 14 residues.

Note on this clonotype: This could be a read error, since a much larger clone is one nucleotide away. The rearrangement uses TRBV20-1 and TRBJ2-7, with 8 bases aligning to TRBD2. This CDR3 spans 14 amino acids. The junction had 7 bases not matched to a gene; V was cut back by 6 bases and J by 0 bases. CDR1 and CDR2 (germline): DFQATT, SNEGSKA (reference sequence). In nucleotides, the CDR3 is TGCAGTGCCCCGAGACTAGCGTTCTCCTACGAGCAGTACTTC. It encodes CSAPRLAFSYEQYF.

The chain uses TRBV6-5 and TRBJ2-3, with 10 bases matching TRBD2. This CDR3 region has 14 residues. Trimming cost V 5 bases and J 4 bases; bases outside gene matches: 3. The germline gives CDR1 MNHEY, CDR2 SVGAGI. CDR3 nucleotides: TGTGCCAGCAGTCTTAGCGGGAGGCCAGATACGCAGTATTTT. This encodes CASSLSGRPDTQYF.

This clonotype has only a few counts. The chain is built from TRBV2 and TRBJ2-1, with D unclear. The CDR3 has 13 amino acids. The ends were cut back, 8 bases at V and 1 base at J, with 9 bases in the middle. Germline V gene lookup returns CDR1 SNHLY and CDR2 FYNNEI. The CDR3 sequence: CASCGASYNEQFF. The CDR3, as DNA: TGTGCCAGCTGTGGCGCTTCCTACAATGAGCAGTTCTTC.

This chain connects TRBV20-1 to TRBJ2-3; 9 bases are a match to TRBD2. This CDR3 has 14 residues. Germline V gives CDR1 DFQATT, CDR2 SNEGSKA (reference sequence). Trimming removed 4 bases from V and 5 bases from J; junction bases left unmatched: 7. CDR3: CSAIAGAKEDTQYF. The CDR3 DNA sequence: TGCAGTGCTATAGCGGGAGCGAAGGAAGATACGCAGTATTTT.